This T cell receptor (beta chain) comes out of a study of shared clonotypes between healthy human individuals. Measured with immunoSEQ multiplex PCR; TCRdb has only the in-frame clones, and not every one. Altogether roughly 660,000 clones are present, about 90% being singletons, with the ten largest covering about 33%. The source of this sequence is a man between 18 and 35 years old in good health. Some clones in this sample may be carry-over from other donors' samples. Source material: memory CD8+ T cells from PBMCs. The sample's subset: CD45RO+ cells pooled with CCR7-negative TemRA cells.

The CDR3 reads CASSNRGVNQPQHF. In DNA, the CDR3 is TGTGCCAGTAGTAATAGGGGCGTAAATCAGCCCCAGCATTTT. The J gene is TRBJ1-5, the V gene TRBV19; tentative D call: TRBD1 (5 bases). The CDR3 runs to 14 residues. V was cut by 4 bases and J by 4 bases, with 11 bases left in between. CDR1 is LNHDA, CDR2 SQIVND, per germline (reference sequence). The whole variable domain, remainder taken from reference TRBV19 and TRBJ1-5, is DGGITQSPKYLFRKEGQNVTLSCEQNLNHDAMYWYRQDPGQGLRLIYYSQIVNDFQKGDIAEGYSVSREKKESFPLTVTSAQKNPTAFYLCASSNRGVNQPQHFGDGTRLSIL.